This T cell receptor beta chain is from a study of T-cell reconstitution after alpha-beta-depleted transplantation in children. Library preparation (for TCRbeta) was performed with unique molecular identifiers. TCRdb processed the PCR reads anew with MiXCR; each CDR3 protein has one entry. Among about 7,700 distinct CDR3 sequences listed, approximately 11% were seen once. This clonotype was counted at least ten times. The antigen is not known. Germline values: CDR1 ENHRY, CDR2 SYGVKD. This CDR3 contains 15 residues. Trimming took off 2 bases at V and 0 bases at J, with 9 bases between the two ends. General observations from the study: A year post-transplant, T-cell counts and diversity derived mostly from newly produced T cells. The study traced high day-60 TCRbeta diversity in some patients to surviving recipient T cells and thymic progenitors. Expanded clones from the graft, numbering several hundred, reportedly supplied alpha-beta T cells about two months after transplant.

V and J are TRBV10-3 and TRBJ2-3; TRBD2 might be the D (6 bases). The TCR comes from a patient younger than 10 who had a stem cell transplant for inherited bone marrow failure, so the T cells may come from the graft donor. Material: PBMCs, mostly from graft donor cells, obtained 60 days after TCRalphabeta/CD19-depleted stem cell transplant. The CDR3: CAISEPGLSTDTQYF. CDR3 bases: TGTGCCATCAGTGAGCCGGGACTCAGCACAGATACGCAGTATTTT.